This T cell receptor beta chain comes out of a study of shared clonotypes between healthy human individuals. General study results and limits: Specimens sampled were limited to blood, with tissue repertoires likely differing.

The data were produced by immunoSEQ multiplex PCR, yet TCRdb's version contains in-frame clones alone and is incomplete. The data contain 2 million to 2.5 million clones, approximately 96% of them singletons. Note on this clone: Antigen unknown.

The V gene lost 3 bases and the J gene lost 5 bases, with 17 bases spanning the gap. The germline gives CDR1 LNHDA, CDR2 SQIVND (reference sequence). The CDR3 is made up of 16 amino acids. This rearrangement joins TRBV19 to TRBJ1-5; D is possibly TRBD1 (6 bases). The sequencing input was naive CD4+ T cells sorted from blood. Subset specified: CD45RA+ positively selected. The source is a man in his late teens or twenties in good health. CDR3 in amino acids: CASSILLGGAHQPQHF. CDR3 nucleotides: TGTGCCAGTAGTATTCTTTTAGGGGGGGCTCATCAGCCCCAGCATTTT.